This T cell receptor (beta chain) was captured by sequencing in a study of blood T cell repertoires in COVID-19. This clone appeared a few times. The protocol was immunoSEQ multiplex PCR, while the TCRdb copy is restricted to in-frame clones and leaves out a portion. The sample holds some 410,000 clones, more than 75% seen once. The participants were between roughly 18 and 89 years old and came from 20 to 30 US areas. Germline CDR1 is LGHNA and CDR2 is YSLEER. The CDR3 loop spans 16 amino acids. Trimming cost V 4 bases and J 4 bases, with 16 bases left between them. The material sequenced was PBMCs or T cells enriched from blood (not recorded which). The genes are TRBV4-3 and TRBJ1-4, with D uncertain. The origin of this receptor is a woman aged 30 to 39 with acute COVID-19. CDR3 residues: CASSPHPAELNEKLFF. In nucleotides, the CDR3 is TGCGCCAGCAGCCCCCACCCGGCGGAACTTAATGAAAAACTGTTTTTT.